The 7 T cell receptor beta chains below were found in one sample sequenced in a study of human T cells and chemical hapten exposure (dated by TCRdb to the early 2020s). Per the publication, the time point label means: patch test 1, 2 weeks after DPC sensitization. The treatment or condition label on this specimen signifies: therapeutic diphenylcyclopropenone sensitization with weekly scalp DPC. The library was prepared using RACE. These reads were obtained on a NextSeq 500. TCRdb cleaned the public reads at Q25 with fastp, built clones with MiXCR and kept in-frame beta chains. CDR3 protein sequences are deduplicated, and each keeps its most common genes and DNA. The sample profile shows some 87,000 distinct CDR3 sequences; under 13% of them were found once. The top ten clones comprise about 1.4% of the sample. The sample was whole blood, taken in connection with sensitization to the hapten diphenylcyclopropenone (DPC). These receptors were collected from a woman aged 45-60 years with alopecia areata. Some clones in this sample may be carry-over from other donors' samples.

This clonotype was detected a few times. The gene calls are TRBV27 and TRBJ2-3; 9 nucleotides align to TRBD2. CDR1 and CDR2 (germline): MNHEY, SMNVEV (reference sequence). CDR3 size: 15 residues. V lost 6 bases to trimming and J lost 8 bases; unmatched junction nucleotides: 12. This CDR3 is CASRQSPAGGGTQYF. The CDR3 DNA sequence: TGTGCCAGCAGACAAAGCCCAGCGGGAGGCGGTACGCAGTATTTT.

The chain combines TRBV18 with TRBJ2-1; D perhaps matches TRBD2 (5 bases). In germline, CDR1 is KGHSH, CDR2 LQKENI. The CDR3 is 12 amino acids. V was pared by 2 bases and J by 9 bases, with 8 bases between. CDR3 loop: CASSPAGSEQFF. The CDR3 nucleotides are TGTGCCAGCTCACCAGCGGGCAGTGAGCAGTTCTTC.

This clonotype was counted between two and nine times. CDR3 amino acids: CASREDSHGYTGELFF. The CDR3, as DNA: TGTGCCAGCAGAGAAGACTCCCACGGGTACACCGGGGAGCTGTTTTTT. This rearrangement joins TRBV7-2 to TRBJ2-2; D remains ambiguous. Germline CDR1 reads SGHTA; CDR2 reads FQGNSA. Trimming removed 6 bases from V and 3 bases from J, with 17 bases in between. This CDR3 spans 16 amino acids.

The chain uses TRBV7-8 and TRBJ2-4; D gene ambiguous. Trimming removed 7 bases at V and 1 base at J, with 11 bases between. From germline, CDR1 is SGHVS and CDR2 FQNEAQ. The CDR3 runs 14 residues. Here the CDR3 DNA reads TGTGCCAGCATGAACCCGGGTGCCAAAAACATTCAGTACTTC. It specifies CASMNPGAKNIQYF.

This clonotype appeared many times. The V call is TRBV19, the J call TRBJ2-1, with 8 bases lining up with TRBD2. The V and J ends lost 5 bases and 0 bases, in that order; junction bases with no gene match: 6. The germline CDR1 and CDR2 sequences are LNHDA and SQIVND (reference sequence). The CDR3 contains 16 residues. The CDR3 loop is CASSPTSGSSYNEQFF. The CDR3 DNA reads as TGTGCCAGTAGTCCAACGAGCGGGAGCTCCTACAATGAGCAGTTCTTC.

The CDR3 is CASRAAGETQYF. CDR3 in DNA: TGTGCCAGCAGAGCGGCCGGCGAGACCCAGTACTTC. The V and J genes are TRBV7-6 and TRBJ2-5, with D perhaps TRBD2 (5 bases). Trimming took off 6 bases at V and 5 bases at J, with 10 bases between the two ends. Germline V CDR1 and CDR2: SGHVS, FNYEAQ. This CDR3 has 12 amino acids.

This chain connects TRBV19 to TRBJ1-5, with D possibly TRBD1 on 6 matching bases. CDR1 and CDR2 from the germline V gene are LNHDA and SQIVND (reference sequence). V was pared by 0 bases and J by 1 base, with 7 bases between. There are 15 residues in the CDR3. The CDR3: CASSIDRGSNQPQHF. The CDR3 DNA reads TGTGCCAGTAGTATAGACAGGGGAAGCAATCAGCCCCAGCATTTT.